This TCR beta chain stems from a study of PD-1 blockade in classical Hodgkin lymphoma. Here immunoSEQ multiplex PCR was the method, and the copy in TCRdb shows in-frame clones only, minus some. The sample contains tens of thousands of clones, 85% of which appear only once. Every single patient, without exception, relapsed after autologous stem cell transplantation, and brentuximab vedotin exposure varied. Magnetic depletion of unwanted cells isolated CD4+ T cells from thawed PBMCs. In this sample, this clone turned up a few times. The antigen remains unidentified. Overall study findings and caveats: Before treatment, complete responders showed about the same diversity as newly diagnosed patients. Only CD4+ TCR diversity, not CD8+, had risen significantly by C4D1.

The germline V and J ends were trimmed by 10 bases and 5 bases, with 11 bases remaining between them. The CDR3 has 11 amino acids. Germline assignment: CDR1 MGHDK and CDR2 SYGVNS. This receptor was identified in a human donor with classical Hodgkin lymphoma. The specimen was CD4+ T cells from blood, collected at baseline. The rearrangement joins TRBV25-1 to TRBJ1-1; D gene uncertain. The CDR3 loop is CATQIATEAFF. The CDR3 DNA sequence: TGTGCCACCCAAATTGCGACTGAAGCTTTCTTT.